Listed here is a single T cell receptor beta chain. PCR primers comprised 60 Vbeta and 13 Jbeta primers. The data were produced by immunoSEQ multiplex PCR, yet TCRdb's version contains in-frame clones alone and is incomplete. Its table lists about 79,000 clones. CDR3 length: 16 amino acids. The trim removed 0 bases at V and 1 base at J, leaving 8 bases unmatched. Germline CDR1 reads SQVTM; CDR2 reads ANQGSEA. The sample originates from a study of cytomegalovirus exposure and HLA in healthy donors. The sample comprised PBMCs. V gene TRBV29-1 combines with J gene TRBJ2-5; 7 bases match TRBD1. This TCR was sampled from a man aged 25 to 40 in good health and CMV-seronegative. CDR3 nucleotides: TGCAGCGTTGAAGAGGCGGGCAGGGGGTCCCAAGAGACCCAGTACTTC. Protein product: CSVEEAGRGSQETQYF.